The 9 T cell receptor beta chains reported below all come from one sample, sequenced in a study of cytomegalovirus exposure and HLA in healthy donors. Primers: 60 Vbeta forward and 13 Jbeta reverse. Sequencing used immunoSEQ multiplex PCR; TCRdb keeps in-frame clones, though not all of them. The sample includes fewer than 250,000 clones, 60% to 80% of them seen just once. The sequencing input was PBMCs. The receptor set was obtained from a woman between 18 and 29 years old in good health and CMV-seronegative.

The CDR3 loop is CASITDPTDTQYF. CDR3 coding DNA: TGTGCCAGCATCACAGACCCCACAGATACGCAGTATTTT. This chain joins TRBV2 and TRBJ2-3; unclear D gene. Germline V lookup: CDR1 SNHLY, CDR2 FYNNEI. The CDR3 spans 13 residues. V lost 7 bases to trimming and J lost 2 bases, with 10 bases between them.

The chain couples TRBV19 to TRBJ2-3; 7 bases are a match to TRBD2. V shed 8 bases and J 3 bases; nucleotides not matched to a gene: 11. Germline assignment: CDR1 LNHDA and CDR2 SQIVND (reference sequence). This CDR3 has 15 residues. DNA of the CDR3: TGTGCCAGTTATGGCGGGAGATCGGGGACAGATACGCAGTATTTT. It translates to CASYGGRSGTDTQYF.

The V and J genes are TRBV5-6 and TRBJ2-1; D not resolved. Germline CDR1 and CDR2: SGHDT and YYEEEE. There are 16 residues in the CDR3. Trimming left V 2 bases short and J 4 bases short, with 16 bases between. CDR3 sequence: CASSLLTATRYNEQFF. CDR3 DNA: TGTGCCAGCAGCTTATTAACAGCCACTCGGTACAATGAGCAGTTCTTC. The full variable domain, completed using reference TRBV5-6 and TRBJ2-1, is DAGVTQSPTHLIKTRGQQVTLRCSPKSGHDTVSWYQQALGQGPQFIFQYYEEEERQRGNFPDRFSGHQFPNYSSELNVNALLLGDSALYLCASSLLTATRYNEQFFGPGTRLTVL.

This clone has a handful of counts. V is TRBV4-3 and J is TRBJ2-7; TRBD2 aligns across 7 bases. CDR1 LGHNA and CDR2 YSLEER come from the germline V gene. V was clipped by 0 bases and J by 0 bases; unmatched bases: 11. The CDR3 consists of 18 residues. DNA of the CDR3: TGCGCCAGCAGCCAAGATCTGAGTCAGCGGGATCTCTCCTACGAGCAGTACTTC. This sequence encodes CASSQDLSQRDLSYEQYF.

This rearrangement joins TRBV2 to TRBJ1-2, with 7 positions matching TRBD1. V gave up 6 bases and J gave up 2 bases; unmatched junction bases: 6. The germline CDR1 and CDR2 sequences are SNHLY and FYNNEI. The CDR3 contains 14 residues. DNA for the CDR3: TGTGCCAGCAGCCCGAGGGACAGAAACTATGGCTACACCTTC. Translated: CASSPRDRNYGYTF.

The chain is built from TRBV18 and TRBJ1-6, with D unresolved. From germline, CDR1 is KGHSH and CDR2 LQKENI. The CDR3 has 13 residues. Trimming stripped 3 bases from V and 13 bases from J, with 13 bases between. The CDR3 sequence: CASSPTSIYPLHF. As DNA, the CDR3 is TGTGCCAGCTCACCTACCTCGATCTACCCCCTCCACTTT.

This chain uses TRBV5-1 with TRBJ1-1; 7 bases agree with TRBD1. CDR3 length: 18 amino acids. CDR1 is SGHRS, CDR2 YFSETQ, per germline. The V gene end was trimmed by 6 bases and the J gene end by 0 bases; junction bases not matched to a gene: 17. CDR3 sequence reads: CASTSASETGHMNTEAFF. CDR3 DNA: TGCGCCAGCACTTCTGCATCCGAGACAGGGCACATGAACACTGAAGCTTTCTTT.

The gene calls are TRBV5-1 and TRBJ2-7; D unclear. Trimming pared 2 bases from V and 0 bases from J, leaving 12 bases between. Germline CDR1 is SGHRS and CDR2 is YFSETQ. The CDR3 spans 15 residues. The CDR3 DNA is TGCGCCAGCAGCTTCGGAACAGCCTACTCCTACGAGCAGTACTTC. As protein: CASSFGTAYSYEQYF.

This sequence joins TRBV5-1 and TRBJ2-3; no clear D gene. CDR1 and CDR2 from the germline V gene are SGHRS and YFSETQ. V lost 0 bases, J lost 4 bases, and 6 bases lay in between. This CDR3 has 13 amino acids. CDR3 nucleotides: TGCGCCAGCAGCTTGGGTCGCGCAGATACGCAGTATTTT. Its translation is CASSLGRADTQYF. Full variable domain (outside the CDR3, taken from reference TRBV5-1 and TRBJ2-3): KAGVTQTPRYLIKTRGQQVTLSCSPISGHRSVSWYQQTPGQGLQFLFEYFSETQRNKGNFPGRFSGRQFSNSRSEMNVSTLELGDSALYLCASSLGRADTQYFGPGTRLTVL.